The clone carrying this T cell receptor beta chain was counted at least ten times. No antigen is known for it. Amplified TCR beta CDR3 regions came from RNA transcripts. An initial round of RT-PCR targeting the TCR CDR3 relied on the HTBI primer set. Via MiXCR, TCRdb re-called the multiplex PCR reads, giving one row per CDR3 protein. This table holds 600,000 to 700,000 distinct CDR3 sequences, approximately 15% found once. Uncontrolled infection, other autoimmune disease, pregnancy or lactation excluded patients. The CDR3 is made up of 13 amino acids. Trimming shortened V by 3 bases and J by 8 bases, and 13 bases separated the two germline ends. This entry belongs to a study of T cells in Graves' hyperthyroidism and ophthalmopathy. Overall study context: Peripheral blood was taken when the disease was first diagnosed, before any treatment began.

General study results and limits: Clonotypes that were expanded in thyroid above 0.001 mostly appeared in blood too.

The specimen was blood. This chain joins TRBV12-3 or TRBV12-4 and TRBJ1-2; D is perhaps TRBD1 (5 bases). This TCR was sampled from a woman in her forties with Graves' ophthalmopathy. In nucleotides, the CDR3 is TGTGCCAGCAGTTTCCGAGGGGTGGGCGGCTACACCTTC. Its protein is CASSFRGVGGYTF.